These T cell receptor beta chains were read from a single sample in a study of blood T cell repertoires in COVID-19. Sequencing was performed with immunoSEQ multiplex PCR; in TCRdb, only in-frame clones are kept and a portion is missing. The table has some 190,000 clones, approximately 83% seen once; the top ten hold around 9.9%. The sequenced sample consisted of peripheral blood. The receptors were sampled from a human donor with active or convalescent COVID-19. The donor label of this sample is uncertain. The CDR3 runs from the conserved cysteine through the conserved F or W. D genes are given only for firm matches. Clone sizes are given selectively: once, few, many, or a class where the clone is expanded.

v_call	clone_size	j_call	d_call	cdr3_nt	cdr3_aa
TRBV7-2	NA	TRBJ2-1	TRBD2	TGTGCCAGCAGCTTAACTAGCGGGGTCTACAATGAGCAGTTCTTC	CASSLTSGVYNEQFF
TRBV11-2	once	TRBJ2-5	NA	TGTGCCAGCAGCCCCGCGAGGGGGGGTGGAGAGACCCAGTACTTC	CASSPARGGGETQYF
TRBV5-1	NA	TRBJ2-6	NA	TGCGCCAGCAGCTTGGTCTCGGGGGCTGGGGCCAACGTCCTGACTTTC	CASSLVSGAGANVLTF
TRBV6-5	few	TRBJ1-1	NA	TGTGCCAGCAGCGGCGGGAACACTGAAGCTTTCTTT	CASSGGNTEAFF
TRBV7-6	once	TRBJ1-5	TRBD1	TGTGCCAGCAGCCCATCGTCCGGGACAGGGATTCGACAGCCCCAGCATTTT	CASSPSSGTGIRQPQHF
TRBV5-4	NA	TRBJ2-1	NA	TGTGCCAGCAGCTTGGTACGGTTCGGCAATGAGCAGTTCTTC	CASSLVRFGNEQFF
TRBV30	NA	TRBJ2-3	NA	TGTGCCTGTCGCGTGCGTATGCCGGGGGACACAGATACGCAGTATTTT	CACRVRMPGDTDTQYF
TRBV5-1	NA	TRBJ2-7	NA	TGCGCCAGCAGCTTTGACAGGTCAAAAGAAAACTTC	CASSFDRSKENF
TRBV7-8	once	TRBJ1-1	NA	TGTGCCAGCAGCAACTACAGGGCCCCTGAAGCTTTCTTT	CASSNYRAPEAFF
TRBV4-3	NA	TRBJ2-1	NA	TGCGCCAGCAGCCACTGGGGGGTGGGGACGGGGAATGAGCAGTTCTTC	CASSHWGVGTGNEQFF
TRBV11-2	NA	TRBJ2-3	NA	TGTGCCAGCAGCTTAGGGGGGCCGGCAGATACGCAGTATTTT	CASSLGGPADTQYF
TRBV6-5	NA	TRBJ2-1	NA	TGTGCCAGCGTATCCGCGGGACCCTACAATGAGCAGTTCTTC	CASVSAGPYNEQFF
TRBV3-1/TRBV3-2	NA	TRBJ1-2	NA	TGTGCCAGCAGCCAAGCCTACTATGGCTACACCTTC	CASSQAYYGYTF
TRBV4-1	NA	TRBJ2-5	TRBD2	TGCGCCAGCAGCCAAGATTGGGGGGCTAGCGGGAGTCAAGAGACCCAGTACTTC	CASSQDWGASGSQETQYF
TRBV10-3	NA	TRBJ1-3	NA	TGTGCCAGCCAATATTCGACAGGCCTTGTCGGAAACACCATATATTTT	CASQYSTGLVGNTIYF
TRBV6-5	NA	TRBJ2-2	NA	TGTGCCAGCAGTCAGCTTAGCGGCACCGGGGAGCTGTTTTTT	CASSQLSGTGELFF
TRBV18	NA	TRBJ2-1	TRBD2	TGTGCCAGCTCACCAAACAGTGGGTCGGCGGGAGATTGGCTCTTC	CASSPNSGSAGDWLF
TRBV3-1/TRBV3-2	NA	TRBJ1-1	NA	TGTGCCAGCAGCCAAGATCACAGGGCTGGCACTGAAGCTTTCTTT	CASSQDHRAGTEAFF
TRBV4-1	NA	TRBJ2-5	TRBD2	TGCGCCAGCAGCCAAGAGGGAGCGGGGGGGACCCAGTACTTC	CASSQEGAGGTQYF
TRBV6-2/TRBV6-3	NA	TRBJ2-3	NA	TGTGCCAGCAGTTACTCTGCGGGGAGAATCACAGATACGCAGTATTTT	CASSYSAGRITDTQYF
TRBV18	once	TRBJ1-4	NA	TGTGCCAGCTCACCACCGGGGGGGACTAATGAAAAACTGTTTTTT	CASSPPGGTNEKLFF
TRBV27	NA	TRBJ1-1	TRBD1	TGTGCCAGCAGTAACCTGACAGGGGGCAAGGAAGCTTTCTTT	CASSNLTGGKEAFF
TRBV9	NA	TRBJ2-1	TRBD2	TGTGCCAGCAGCTCTCATTTGACTAGCGGGAGGGATGAGCAGTTCTTC	CASSSHLTSGRDEQFF
TRBV19	NA	TRBJ2-1	NA	TGTGCCAGTAGTATCAGGGACAATGAGCAGTTCTTC	CASSIRDNEQFF
TRBV9	NA	TRBJ1-4	TRBD1	TGTGCCAGCAGCGCTGGACAGGGAAAAGGGCAGAATGAAAAACTGTTTTTT	CASSAGQGKGQNEKLFF
TRBV27	NA	TRBJ2-5	TRBD2	TGTGCCAGCAGTCCGGGACTAGCGGGAGTGGGGCAAGAGACCCAGTACTTC	CASSPGLAGVGQETQYF
TRBV2	NA	TRBJ2-7	TRBD2	TGTGCCAGCAGTGAAACTAGCGGACTAGCGGAGCAGTACTTC	CASSETSGLAEQYF
TRBV3-1/TRBV3-2	NA	TRBJ1-1	NA	TGTGCCAGCAGCCGACAGCTGAACACTGAAGCTTTCTTT	CASSRQLNTEAFF
TRBV5-1	NA	TRBJ1-2	NA	TGCGCCAGCAGCTTGGGGGCAGGGGATTATGGCTACACCTTC	CASSLGAGDYGYTF
TRBV9	NA	TRBJ1-3	NA	TGTGCCAGCAGCGTAGACCCAGGGGCCGGAAACACCATATATTTT	CASSVDPGAGNTIYF
TRBV6-5	NA	TRBJ2-5	TRBD1	TGTGCCAGCAGTTACAGGGGACAGGGCAAAGAGACCCAGTACTTC	CASSYRGQGKETQYF
TRBV6-1	NA	TRBJ2-3	TRBD2	TGTGCCAGCGGTGAGGCGGGAGGACTCACAGATACGCAGTATTTT	CASGEAGGLTDTQYF
TRBV5-4	NA	TRBJ2-5	NA	TGTGCCAGCAGCTCCAGGGAGACCCAGTACTTC	CASSSRETQYF
TRBV7-9	NA	TRBJ2-7	TRBD1	TGTGCCAGCAGTCGGGACAGAACAACCTACGAGCAGTACTTC	CASSRDRTTYEQYF
TRBV4-1	NA	TRBJ2-7	TRBD2	TGCGCCAGCAGCCAACTAGCGGGAGGATTCTTCTCCTACGAGCAGTACTTC	CASSQLAGGFFSYEQYF
TRBV28	NA	TRBJ1-2	NA	TGTGCCAGCAGCTGGGCGGGACGGATTTTTTATGGCTACACCTTC	CASSWAGRIFYGYTF
TRBV10-3	NA	TRBJ1-4	NA	TGTGCCATCAGTGATAGCGAGGGTCGGGAAAAACTGTTTTTT	CAISDSEGREKLFF
TRBV7-4	NA	TRBJ1-5	NA	TGTGCCAGCAGCTCACCAGACAGCCAGAATCAGCCCCAGCATTTT	CASSSPDSQNQPQHF
TRBV12-3/TRBV12-4	NA	TRBJ1-5	NA	TGTGCCAGCAGTTTTTATGGGAGGGCCCAGCATTTT	CASSFYGRAQHF
TRBV9	NA	TRBJ2-3	TRBD2	TGTGCCAGCAGCGTTTCGGGCGGGGGGGCCGTGGATACGCAGTATTTT	CASSVSGGGAVDTQYF
TRBV7-9	once	TRBJ1-1	NA	TGTGCCAGCACCCCGGACAGCTTCATGAACACTGAAGCTTTCTTT	CASTPDSFMNTEAFF
TRBV18	NA	TRBJ1-1	TRBD1	TGTGCCAGCTCACCTTGGACAGGCGGCATGAACACTGAAGCTTTCTTT	CASSPWTGGMNTEAFF
TRBV19	NA	TRBJ1-1	NA	TGTGCCAGTATTCAGGGGAACACTGAAGCTTTCTTT	CASIQGNTEAFF
TRBV28	NA	TRBJ1-4	NA	TGTGCCAGCAGTTCCACGGGGGCTAATGAAAAACTGTTTTTT	CASSSTGANEKLFF
TRBV29-1	few	TRBJ1-2	NA	TGCAGCGTTGAACGAGACAGGACCTATGGCTACACCTTC	CSVERDRTYGYTF
TRBV28	NA	TRBJ2-7	TRBD1	TGTGCCAGCACTTCCGGACAGGGATGGGAGCAGTACTTC	CASTSGQGWEQYF
TRBV12-3/TRBV12-4	NA	TRBJ2-1	NA	TGTGCCAGCAGTTTCTCTAGCGCCGATGAGCAGTTCTTC	CASSFSSADEQFF
TRBV10-3	NA	TRBJ2-1	TRBD2	TGTGCCATCAGTGGGATACTAGCGGGAGGAGGCAATGAGCAGTTCTTC	CAISGILAGGGNEQFF
TRBV4-1	few	TRBJ2-7	TRBD1	TGCGCCAGCAGCCGCGGACAGGGAACATACGAGCAGTACTTC	CASSRGQGTYEQYF
TRBV4-1	NA	TRBJ1-4	TRBD1	TGCGCCAGCAGCCAAGGCAGGGGGAGTGTTGAAAAACTGTTTTTT	CASSQGRGSVEKLFF
TRBV5-6	NA	TRBJ1-4	NA	TGTGCCAGCAGCCGAGATGGAGGCGCCTCAACTAATGAAAAACTGTTTTTT	CASSRDGGASTNEKLFF
TRBV6-1	NA	TRBJ1-3	NA	TGTGCCAGCAGTGAAGGTGTAGGGGCGATCTCTGGAAACACCATATATTTT	CASSEGVGAISGNTIYF
TRBV5-6	NA	TRBJ2-1	TRBD2	TGTGCCAGCAGCTTGGGACTAGCGGCGAACTACAATGAGCAGTTCTTC	CASSLGLAANYNEQFF
TRBV28	NA	TRBJ1-6	NA	TGTGCCAGCAAGGGCAGCGGGCTTCTATCCCTCCACTTT	CASKGSGLLSLHF
TRBV4-1	NA	TRBJ2-5	TRBD2	TGCGCCAGCAGCCAAGAAGCAGGACTAGCGGGGGGGCGGGCCTTGTACTTC	CASSQEAGLAGGRALYF
TRBV28	NA	TRBJ2-1	TRBD2	TGTGCCAGCCTAATTACCGTAGCGGGAGGTAACAATGAGCAGTTCTTC	CASLITVAGGNNEQFF
TRBV11-2	NA	TRBJ1-2	NA	TGTGCCAGCAGCTTGGGGCGGAGGGGTATTTCTGGCTACACCTTC	CASSLGRRGISGYTF
TRBV16	NA	TRBJ1-2	TRBD1	TGTGCCAGCAGCCAATCGACAGGGGCTGGCTACACCTTC	CASSQSTGAGYTF
TRBV21-1	NA	TRBJ2-7	NA	TGTGCCAGCAGCAAGGGCCTCAGGGCCTACGAGCAGTACTTC	CASSKGLRAYEQYF
TRBV5-1	NA	TRBJ2-4	TRBD1	TGCGCCAGCAGCTTGGGGGGGACAGGAATCATTCAGTACTTC	CASSLGGTGIIQYF